These 13 T cell receptor beta chains originate from one sample sequenced in a study of cytomegalovirus exposure and HLA in healthy donors. Primers: 60 Vbeta forward and 13 Jbeta reverse. Sequenced by immunoSEQ multiplex PCR; TCRdb stores in-frame clones only, minus some. The data hold under 150,000 clones, with around 84% observed a single time. The sequencing input was PBMCs. The receptors were sampled from a man aged 50-59 years in good health and CMV-seronegative.

This chain joins TRBV13 and TRBJ1-4; 10 nucleotides agree with TRBD1. Germline CDR1 reads PRHDT; CDR2 reads FYEKMQ (reference sequence). Trimming took 5 bases from V and 1 from J; bases not matched to a gene: 4. This CDR3 contains 16 residues. CDR3 in amino acids: CASSVWDRGTNEKLFF. Here the CDR3 DNA reads TGTGCCAGCAGCGTATGGGACAGGGGAACTAATGAAAAACTGTTTTTT.

This clone was observed a few times. For the CDR3, the DNA is TGTGCCAGCAGCTTAGGGTCAGGGGCGGAGAGTGGCTACACCTTC. Protein sequence: CASSLGSGAESGYTF. V is TRBV11-3 and J is TRBJ1-2, with D perhaps matching TRBD1 (6 bases). The V end was cut by 1 base, the J end by 7 bases, with 16 bases between. The CDR3 contains 15 residues. Germline V lookup: CDR1 SGHNT, CDR2 YENEEA.

This rearrangement joins TRBV6-6 to TRBJ1-1, with 8 bases lining up with TRBD1. The ends lost 6 bases at V and 3 bases at J; junction bases unmatched: 0. Germline V gives CDR1 MNHNY, CDR2 SVGAGI (reference sequence). CDR3 length equals 12 residues. CDR3 sequence: CASRQGDTEAFF. CDR3 DNA sequence: TGTGCCAGCAGACAGGGGGACACTGAAGCTTTCTTT.

V gene TRBV27 combines with J gene TRBJ1-6; D remains ambiguous. The V gene lost 6 bases and the J gene lost 4 bases, with 10 bases spanning the gap. The length of the CDR3 is 14 residues. The germline V gene has CDR1 MNHEY and CDR2 SMNVEV (reference sequence). CDR3 coding DNA: TGTGCCAGCAGAGAGGGAAGGTATAATTCACCCCTCCACTTT. Translating gives CASREGRYNSPLHF.

The rearrangement uses TRBV30 and TRBJ2-1, with D perhaps matching TRBD2 (5 bases). The CDR3 extends over 12 amino acids. CDR1 is GTSNPN and CDR2 is SVGIG in the germline V gene (reference sequence). V lost 0 bases, J lost 9 bases, and 9 bases lay in between. DNA of the CDR3: TGTGCCTGGAGTGTCGGGATTGTTGAGCAGTTCTTC. Translation: CAWSVGIVEQFF. The full variable domain, in which reference TRBV30 and TRBJ2-1 provide the parts outside the CDR3, is SQTIHQWPATLVQPVGSPLSLECTVEGTSNPNLYWYRQAAGRGLQLLFYSVGIGQISSEVPQNLSASRPQDRQFILSSKKLLLSDSGFYLCAWSVGIVEQFFGPGTRLTVL.

The V call is TRBV27, the J call TRBJ1-2; 9 nucleotides line up with TRBD1. CDR3 length: 14 amino acids. J gave up 5 bases and V 5 bases, and 6 bases lay outside the gene matches. Germline V gives CDR1 MNHEY, CDR2 SMNVEV (reference sequence). The CDR3 DNA sequence: TGTGCCAGCAGTCTCCGACAGGGGGGGTATGGCTACACCTTC. Its protein is CASSLRQGGYGYTF.

This clone was observed a handful of times. The J gene is TRBJ1-4, the V gene TRBV2; 8 bases line up with TRBD1. This CDR3 contains 17 residues. Germline values: CDR1 SNHLY, CDR2 FYNNEI. J was trimmed by 7 bases and V by 5 bases; bases with no gene match: 15. CDR3 coding DNA: TGTGCCAGCAGTCCCGGGACAGGCCCCGTTCAAGGTGAAAAACTGTTTTTT. Its translation is CASSPGTGPVQGEKLFF.

The chain has TRBV5-5 and TRBJ1-4; D might be TRBD1 (5 bases). The CDR3 runs 17 residues. The V gene lost 0 bases and the J gene lost 5 bases, with 17 bases spanning the gap. The V gene's germline CDR1 is SGHKS and CDR2 YYEKEE (reference sequence). Here the CDR3 reads CASSLALGTPVNEKLFF. CDR3 DNA sequence: TGTGCCAGCAGCTTGGCCCTTGGGACTCCGGTGAATGAAAAACTGTTTTTT.

The V and J genes are TRBV7-9 and TRBJ2-4, with 7 positions matching TRBD2. CDR3 size: 17 residues. The junction had 10 bases not matched to a gene; V was cut back by 4 bases and J by 1 base. Germline CDR1 is SEHNR and CDR2 is FQNEAQ (reference sequence). The CDR3 is CASSSRSGAGAKNIQYF. The CDR3 DNA follows: TGTGCCAGCAGCTCTAGAAGCGGGGCTGGGGCCAAAAACATTCAGTACTTC.

The chain joins TRBV2 to TRBJ1-6; D gene ambiguous. The CDR3 extends over 13 amino acids. V shed 10 bases and J shed 7 bases, with 14 bases lying between them. Germline V gene sequence: CDR1 SNHLY, CDR2 FYNNEI. The CDR3 is CAIMEVENSPLHF. Here the CDR3 DNA reads TGTGCCATAATGGAGGTAGAGAATTCACCCCTCCACTTT.

V is TRBV7-9 and J is TRBJ1-1; D unresolved. The germline CDR1 and CDR2 sequences are SEHNR and FQNEAQ (reference sequence). CDR3 length equals 15 residues. The ends were cut back, 0 bases at V and 3 bases at J, with 11 bases in the middle. The CDR3 spells CASSLAGLPHTEAFF. DNA for the CDR3: TGTGCCAGCAGCTTAGCGGGCTTGCCCCACACTGAAGCTTTCTTT.

The table lists this clone with a few counts. This rearrangement joins TRBV11-1 to TRBJ1-1, with D unclear. Per the germline V gene, CDR1 is SGHAT and CDR2 is FQDESV (reference sequence). The CDR3 spans 12 residues. V lost 3 bases and J lost 3, with 5 bases in between. The CDR3 bases are TGTGCCAGCAGCTTCTCCTACACTGAAGCTTTCTTT. Its translation is CASSFSYTEAFF.

This clone was observed a single time. The chain joins TRBV18 to TRBJ2-7; 7 positions agree with TRBD2. The trim removed 2 bases at V and 5 bases at J, leaving 12 bases unmatched. This CDR3 comprises 16 residues. From germline, CDR1 is KGHSH and CDR2 LQKENI. The CDR3 bases are TGTGCCAGCTCACCAAACTCCCGGGGAGGGGACCACGAGCAGTACTTC. It yields the protein CASSPNSRGGDHEQYF. Filled out from reference TRBV18 and TRBJ2-7, the complete variable domain reads NAGVMQNPRHLVRRRGQEARLRCSPMKGHSHVYWYRQLPEEGLKFMVYLQKENIIDESGMPKERFSAEFPKEGPSILRIQQVVRGDSAAYFCASSPNSRGGDHEQYFGPGTRLTVT.